The 22 T cell receptor beta chains below were found in one sample sequenced in a study of T cells in localized non-small cell lung cancer. The protocol was immunoSEQ multiplex PCR, while the TCRdb copy is restricted to in-frame clones and leaves out a portion. The data hold some 4,000 clones, with more than 20% observed a single time. The input for sequencing was lung tumor tissue, taken before any cancer treatment. Every receptor here comes from a woman aged 35-70 years with stage I lung adenocarcinoma.

This clone was detected a few times. The chain couples TRBV6-8 to TRBJ2-7; TRBD1 agrees at 8 bases. Germline-derived CDR1 and CDR2 are MNHGY and SAAAGT. The V segment lost 6 bases and the J segment 6 bases; nucleotides outside the gene matches: 16. CDR3 length: 16 amino acids. CDR3 in amino acids: CASSLTPGTGDAEQYF. In DNA, the CDR3 is TGTGCCAGCAGCCTTACCCCCGGGACAGGAGATGCCGAGCAGTACTTC.

This clone was picked up a small number of times. The rearrangement joins TRBV5-1 to TRBJ2-5, with TRBD1 matching over 7 bases. J gave up 5 bases and V 0 bases, and 7 bases lay outside the gene matches. This CDR3 spans 15 amino acids. Germline V gene sequence: CDR1 SGHRS, CDR2 YFSETQ. Here the CDR3 DNA reads TGCGCCAGCAGCTTGGAAAACAGGGGAACCGAGACCCAGTACTTC. Protein product: CASSLENRGTETQYF.

This clone showed up just a few times. This chain joins TRBV11-3 and TRBJ2-7; 8 bases are a match to TRBD1. Trimming at V came to 5 bases and at J to 2 bases, leaving 17 bases not matched to a gene. Per the germline V gene, CDR1 is SGHNT and CDR2 is YENEEA. CDR3 length equals 18 residues. CDR3 coding DNA: TGTGCCAGCAGCAGAATAACAGGACAGGGAAAGATCGCCTACGAGCAGTACTTC. Its translation is CASSRITGQGKIAYEQYF.

The chain combines TRBV7-5 with TRBJ1-3; the table's D call TRBD1 went unverified against the DNA. TRBV7-5 is listed as a pseudogene. CDR3 length: 16 residues. CDR3: CASSLGLQSSGNTIYF. In nucleotides, the CDR3 is TGTGCCAGCAGCTTAGGCCTACAGAGCTCTGGAAACACCATATATTTT.

By frequency in the sample, this clone is medium-sized. J is TRBJ2-1 and V is TRBV7-6, with TRBD1 identical over 9 bases. The V gene's germline CDR1 is SGHVS and CDR2 FNYEAQ. V dropped 5 bases and J dropped 8; count of bases not matched to a gene: 19. The CDR3 has 18 residues. As DNA, the CDR3 is TGTGCCAGCAGCACGGCGGGACAGGGCTTTAAGTTCGTGGATGAGCAGTTCTTC. Amino acids: CASSTAGQGFKFVDEQFF. Full variable domain (remainder filled in from reference TRBV7-6 and TRBJ2-1): GAGVSQSPRYKVTKRGQDVALRCDPISGHVSLYWYRQALGQGPEFLTYFNYEAQQDKSGLPNDRFSAERPEGSISTLTIQRTEQRDSAMYRCASSTAGQGFKFVDEQFFGPGTRLTVL.

In this sample, this clone turned up a few times. The rearrangement links TRBV5-1 to TRBJ2-3; tentatively, D is TRBD1 (5 bases). Germline CDR1 and CDR2: SGHRS and YFSETQ. The CDR3 totals 14 residues. Trimming stripped 0 bases from V and 6 bases from J, with 11 bases between. The CDR3 sequence is CASSLAGLSDTQYF. As DNA, the CDR3 is TGCGCCAGCAGCTTGGCAGGGTTGTCGGATACGCAGTATTTT.

This clone has just a few counts. This sequence joins TRBV11-3 and TRBJ2-5, with TRBD2 as a possible D gene (6 bases). V lost 5 bases to trimming and J lost 9 bases, with 19 bases between them. This CDR3 is built from 14 residues. CDR1 and CDR2 from the germline V gene are SGHNT and YENEEA. The CDR3 region is CASSRGGGRRAQYF. The CDR3 nucleotides read TGTGCCAGCAGCCGTGGGGGAGGACGGAGGGCCCAGTACTTC.

This clone was found a few times. V and J are TRBV19 and TRBJ2-7; D call uncertain. The length of the CDR3 is 13 residues. CDR1 is LNHDA, CDR2 SQIVND, per germline (reference sequence). V gave up 7 bases and J gave up 7 bases, with 17 bases separating them. In DNA form, the CDR3 reads TGTGCCAGTATGGACCCAAACCGCTTAGAGCAGTACTTC. It specifies CASMDPNRLEQYF.

The CDR3 coding sequence is TGTGCCAGCAGGAGGACTAGCGGGGCTTTAGATACGCAGTATTTT. Translating it yields CASRRTSGALDTQYF. This chain joins TRBV6-8 and TRBJ2-3; 12 bases line up with TRBD2. Unmatched junction bases numbered 6, after V lost 6 bases and J lost 5 bases. The CDR3 sequence is 15 residues long. Germline V CDR1 and CDR2: MNHGY, SAAAGT.

There are a few counts of this clone. This sequence joins TRBV9 and TRBJ2-2; D uncertain. V shed 2 bases and J shed 4 bases, with 9 bases lying between them. CDR1 is SGDLS, CDR2 YYNGEE, per germline. The CDR3 extends over 14 amino acids. In DNA, the CDR3 is TGTGCCAGCAGCGTCCAGACCAGCACCGGGGAGCTGTTTTTT. This sequence encodes CASSVQTSTGELFF. The full variable domain, rest sourced from reference TRBV9 and TRBJ2-2, is DSGVTQTPKHLITATGQRVTLRCSPRSGDLSVYWYQQSLDQGLQFLIQYYNGEERAKGNILERFSAQQFPDLHSELNLSSLELGDSALYFCASSVQTSTGELFFGEGSRLTVL.

This clone was observed a few times. The chain combines TRBV19 with TRBJ2-1; 7 bases align to TRBD2. Germline CDR1 reads LNHDA; CDR2 reads SQIVND (reference sequence). CDR3 length: 12 amino acids. J lost 9 bases, V lost 4 bases, and 3 bases had no gene match. Here the CDR3 DNA reads TGTGCCAGTAGTAGTAGCGGGTCTGAGCAGTTCTTC. Residues: CASSSSGSEQFF.

This clone was seen only once. The chain uses TRBV28 and TRBJ2-3; no firm D call. V lost 4 bases and J 4 bases, leaving 9 bases between the germline ends. This CDR3 has 13 amino acids. Per the germline V gene, CDR1 is MDHEN and CDR2 is SYDVKM. The CDR3 here is CASSYVSPDTQYF. The CDR3, as DNA: TGTGCCAGCAGTTACGTTTCCCCAGATACGCAGTATTTT.

Relative to its sample, this clone is medium-sized. The chain has TRBV11-3 and TRBJ1-2; tentative D call: TRBD1 (5 bases). From germline, CDR1 is SGHNT and CDR2 YENEEA. Trimming stripped 6 bases from V and 3 bases from J, with 17 bases between. This CDR3 is built from 15 residues. The CDR3 DNA follows: TGTGCCAGCAGTTCCAGGGACGCTTGGTACTATGGCTACACCTTC. This translates into CASSSRDAWYYGYTF.

This clone rates as medium-sized. CDR3 coding DNA: TGCGCCAGCAGTCATGGGACAGGGGGAGTGTGGGCCTATGGCTACACCTTC. Encoded protein: CASSHGTGGVWAYGYTF. The chain employs TRBV23-1 and TRBJ1-2, with 11 bases fitting TRBD1. TRBV23-1 is an open reading frame, and its role is uncertain. J gave up 4 bases and V 3 bases, and 10 bases lay outside the gene matches. This CDR3 is 17 amino acids long.

The chain has TRBV19 and TRBJ1-5; D unresolved. The CDR3 runs 13 residues. V lost 7 bases and J lost 5, with 12 bases in between. The germline V gene has CDR1 LNHDA and CDR2 SQIVND (reference sequence). CDR3 DNA sequence: TGTGCCAGTATAGGCGGATTCTATCAGCCCCAGCATTTT. This gives the protein CASIGGFYQPQHF.

This clone was recorded a few times. The chain uses TRBV28 and TRBJ2-1, with 12 bases matching TRBD1. V lost 3 bases and J lost 5; bases outside the gene matches: 8. In germline, CDR1 is MDHEN, CDR2 SYDVKM. CDR3 size: 17 residues. CDR3 sequence reads: CASSLLVGQGAHNEQFF. The CDR3 nucleotides are TGTGCCAGCAGTTTGCTTGTGGGACAGGGGGCGCACAATGAGCAGTTCTTC.

In its sample, this clone was seen a few times. The rearrangement links TRBV6-8 to TRBJ2-3; 8 bases agree with TRBD1. Trimming took 11 bases from V and 0 from J; bases not matched to a gene: 4. Germline V gene lookup returns CDR1 MNHGY and CDR2 SAAAGT. This CDR3 contains 13 residues. The CDR3 spells CAARQGSTDTQYF. The CDR3, as DNA: TGTGCCGCCCGACAGGGGAGCACAGATACGCAGTATTTT.

Within the sample, this clone is large. The gene calls are TRBV11-3 and TRBJ2-5; TRBD1 aligns across 10 bases. The CDR3 runs 18 residues. The germline V gene has CDR1 SGHNT and CDR2 YENEEA. V dropped 3 bases and J dropped 5; count of bases not matched to a gene: 15. The CDR3: CASSLGIGLGQGLETQYF. The CDR3 DNA reads as TGTGCCAGCAGCTTGGGGATTGGATTGGGACAGGGGTTGGAGACCCAGTACTTC.

J is TRBJ2-7 and V is TRBV30; D unclear. Deletions cut 4 bases from V and 1 base from J, with 5 bases between. There are 11 residues in the CDR3. From germline, CDR1 is GTSNPN and CDR2 SVGIG (reference sequence). The CDR3 DNA sequence: TGTGCCTGGACTCGGTCCTACGAGCAGTACTTC. As protein: CAWTRSYEQYF.

A few counts support this clone. The chain carries TRBV28 and TRBJ1-4; D not resolved. Germline CDR1 MDHEN, CDR2 SYDVKM. This CDR3 is built from 12 residues. Between the trimmed V and J ends, which lost 5 bases and 4 bases, there was a span of 5 bases. Here the CDR3 DNA reads TGTGCCAGCAGTCCCGGTAATGAAAAACTGTTTTTT. Protein: CASSPGNEKLFF.

This clone was seen a handful of times. V gene TRBV29-1 combines with J gene TRBJ1-1; no clear D gene. CDR1 is SQVTM and CDR2 is ANQGSEA in the germline V gene. The germline V and J ends were trimmed by 7 bases and 0 bases, with 9 bases remaining between them. The CDR3 has 12 residues. Here the CDR3 DNA reads TGCAGCGGATCAACAGTGAACACTGAAGCTTTCTTT. Translated: CSGSTVNTEAFF.

This clone was counted only a few times. The V call is TRBV11-3, the J call TRBJ2-3; a possible D gene is TRBD2 (5 bases). CDR3 length equals 16 residues. CDR1 is SGHNT and CDR2 is YENEEA in the germline V gene. The ends were cut back, 6 bases at V and 2 bases at J, with 18 bases in the middle. The CDR3 loop reads CASRAATGRSTDTQYF. CDR3 bases: TGTGCCAGCAGGGCCGCGACGGGGAGATCCACAGATACGCAGTATTTT.